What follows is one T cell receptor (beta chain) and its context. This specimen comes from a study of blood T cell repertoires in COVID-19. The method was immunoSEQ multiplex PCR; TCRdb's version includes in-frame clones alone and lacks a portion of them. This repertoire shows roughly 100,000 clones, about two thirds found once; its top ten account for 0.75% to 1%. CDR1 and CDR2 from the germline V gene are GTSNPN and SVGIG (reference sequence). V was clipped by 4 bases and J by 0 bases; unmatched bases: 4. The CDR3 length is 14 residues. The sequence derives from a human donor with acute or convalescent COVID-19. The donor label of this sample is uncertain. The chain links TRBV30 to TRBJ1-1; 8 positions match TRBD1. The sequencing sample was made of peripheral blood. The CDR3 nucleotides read TGTGCCTGGAACCAGGGGGCCATGAACACTGAAGCTTTCTTT. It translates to CAWNQGAMNTEAFF.